Included here is one T cell receptor beta chain sequence, with context. Its specific antigen is unknown. There are no base qualities to consult, and no much larger clone falls within one base. The sample is drawn from a study of yellow fever vaccine responses in identical twins (dated by TCRdb to about 2018). Study-level background: In the study, vaccine-responding T cell clones were precisely tracked in identical twins.

The library was built by means of RT-PCR. Sequenced using an Illumina HiSeq 2500. TCRdb passed the public sequencing reads through fastp at Q25 and MiXCR, retaining productive beta sequences. For every CDR3 protein sequence, its rows merge into one entry that carries the most common genes and DNA. The sample data list about 18,000 distinct CDR3 sequences, and 55% to 65% of these were observed just once. The biggest ten clones account for 7.7% of the sample. Broad study findings and their caveats: According to the authors, in identical twins the way T cells responded to vaccination appeared partly convergent and partly personalized.

This sample comprised T cells from blood (PBMCs), unsorted or a sorted subset (not recorded which), obtained before or after yellow fever vaccination (not recorded which). This clonotype originated in a woman in her late teens or twenties who received the yellow fever vaccine. Donor details come from another sample of the same person, matched by shared clones.

CDR3 loop: CASSLSDTDTQYF. The DNA sequence reads TGTGCCAGCAGCTTGTCCGACACAGATACGCAGTATTTT. The V and J segments used are TRBV11-2 and TRBJ2-3, with no confidently assigned D gene. The CDR3, cysteine through phenylalanine, is 13 amino acids long. Left in the record is the CDR3 DNA by itself, 39 bases read in frame from the first base. The germline V gene encodes CDR1 SGHAT and CDR2 FQNNGV. V loses 3 bases, J loses 2 bases, and the germline ends lie 6 bases apart.